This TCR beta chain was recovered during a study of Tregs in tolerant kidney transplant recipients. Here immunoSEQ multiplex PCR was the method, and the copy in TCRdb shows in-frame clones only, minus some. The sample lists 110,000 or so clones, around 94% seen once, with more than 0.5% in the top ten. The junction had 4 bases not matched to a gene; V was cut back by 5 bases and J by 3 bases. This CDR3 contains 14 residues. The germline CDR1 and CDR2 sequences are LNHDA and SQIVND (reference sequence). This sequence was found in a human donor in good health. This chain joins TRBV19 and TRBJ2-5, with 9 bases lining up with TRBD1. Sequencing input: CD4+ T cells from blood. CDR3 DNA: TGTGCCAGTAGTCCTGACAGGGGGAAAGAGACCCAGTACTTC. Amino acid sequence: CASSPDRGKETQYF.